These 8 T cell receptor beta chains originate from one sample sequenced in a study of molecular identifiers for immune sequencing clone quantification. Via MiXCR, TCRdb re-called the PCR reads, giving one row per CDR3 protein. The sample records about half a million distinct CDR3 sequences, about a fifth being singletons. The sequencing input was naive CD8+ T cells from blood, with Jurkat cell RNA spiked in. Indicated subset: FACS-sorted CD8+CD4-CCR7+CD45RA+ naive T cells. The receptors shown here come from a human donor in good health. Some libraries in this study had Jurkat cell RNA spiked in.

The chain links TRBV19 to TRBJ2-5; no reliable D call. Germline CDR1 reads LNHDA; CDR2 reads SQIVND (reference sequence). The CDR3 is 13 amino acids. Trimming left V 4 bases short and J 5 bases short, with 11 bases between. The CDR3 reads CASSTVRWETQYF. The CDR3 DNA reads TGTGCCAGTAGTACGGTGAGGTGGGAGACCCAGTACTTC.

This clonotype appeared a few times. CDR3 nucleotide sequence: TGTGCCAGCAGCCGATGGACAGGGGGAGGAGAGACCCAGTACTTC. Translation gives CASSRWTGGGETQYF. The chain is built from TRBV7-2 and TRBJ2-5; 10 bases agree with TRBD1. The germline V gene encodes CDR1 SGHTA and CDR2 FQGNSA. CDR3 size: 15 residues. V dropped 5 bases and J dropped 4; count of bases not matched to a gene: 7.

There are a few counts of this clonotype. DNA of the CDR3: TGTGCCAGTAGTTACCGGGACACCTACGAGCAGTACTTC. It specifies CASSYRDTYEQYF. The rearrangement links TRBV19 to TRBJ2-7; tentatively, D is TRBD1 (6 bases). Germline V lookup: CDR1 LNHDA, CDR2 SQIVND (reference sequence). CDR3 length: 13 amino acids. V was shortened by 5 bases and J by 2 bases, with 10 bases between the two germline ends.

Only a few counts were recorded for this clonotype. This chain uses TRBV28 with TRBJ1-2, with D maybe TRBD1 (6 bases). Between the trimmed V and J ends, which lost 5 bases and 6 bases, there was a span of 19 bases. CDR1 MDHEN and CDR2 SYDVKM come from the germline V gene. The CDR3 covers 15 residues. CDR3 loop: CASSPVGGGLDGYTF. Written as DNA, the CDR3 is TGTGCCAGCAGTCCTGTCGGCGGGGGCCTGGATGGCTACACCTTC.

The rearrangement uses TRBV6-2 or TRBV6-3 and TRBJ1-1, with 8 nucleotides matching TRBD1. The CDR3 has 16 residues. V trimming: 8 bases; J trimming: 6 bases; junction bases outside the gene matches: 17. The V gene's germline CDR1 is MNHEY and CDR2 SVGEGT. CDR3 region: CASGAPFGQGAPEAFF. The CDR3 DNA reads TGTGCCAGCGGTGCACCCTTCGGGCAGGGGGCTCCTGAAGCTTTCTTT.

As for this clonotype: The junction departs from the called germline gene at one end, perhaps through a read error. V is TRBV12-3 or TRBV12-4 and J is TRBJ2-5; the D call may be TRBD1 or TRBD2 (6 bases each). The CDR3 has 17 amino acids. The CDR3 loop reads CASRFLDGGESRETQYF. Here the CDR3 DNA reads TGTGCCAGCCGTTTCTTAGACGGGGGCGAGTCAAGAGAGACCCAGTACTTC.

The table lists this clonotype with a few counts. V is TRBV7-9 and J is TRBJ1-6; D is uncertain. CDR1 is SEHNR, CDR2 FQNEAQ, per germline (reference sequence). The CDR3 spans 12 residues. V was trimmed by 4 bases and J by 10 bases, leaving 8 bases between them. The CDR3 sequence: CASSSPQSPLHF. The CDR3 nucleotides are TGTGCCAGCAGCTCCCCCCAATCACCCCTCCACTTT.

This clonotype was counted many times. The chain links TRBV14 to TRBJ2-1, with 8 bases aligning to TRBD2. From germline, CDR1 is SGHDN and CDR2 FVKESK. The CDR3 is made up of 15 amino acids. V trimming: 3 bases; J trimming: 9 bases; junction bases outside the gene matches: 10. CDR3 sequence: CASSQAGGFLGEQFF. The CDR3 coding sequence is TGTGCCAGCAGCCAGGCGGGAGGATTCTTGGGTGAGCAGTTCTTC.